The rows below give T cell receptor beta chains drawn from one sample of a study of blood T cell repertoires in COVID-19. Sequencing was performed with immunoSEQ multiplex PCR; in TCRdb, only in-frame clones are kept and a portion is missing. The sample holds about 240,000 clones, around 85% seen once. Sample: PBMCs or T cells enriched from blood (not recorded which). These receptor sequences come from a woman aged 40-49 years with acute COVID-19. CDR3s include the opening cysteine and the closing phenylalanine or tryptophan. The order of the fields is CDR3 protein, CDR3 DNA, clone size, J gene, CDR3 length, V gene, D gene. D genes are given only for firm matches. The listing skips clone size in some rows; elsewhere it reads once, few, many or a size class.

CDR3: CASSQEWAGGSEAFF; DNA: TGCGCCAGCAGCCAAGAATGGGCAGGGGGCTCTGAAGCTTTCTTT; size: -; J: TRBJ1-1; length: 15; V: TRBV4-1; D: TRBD1
CDR3: CASRAGTGATEAFF; DNA: TGTGCCAGCAGGGCCGGGACAGGGGCCACTGAAGCTTTCTTT; size: -; J: TRBJ1-1; length: 14; V: TRBV6-5; D: TRBD1
CDR3: CASSSTGTDGNEQFF; DNA: TGTGCCAGCAGCAGCACCGGGACAGACGGCAATGAGCAGTTCTTC; size: -; J: TRBJ2-1; length: 15; V: TRBV7-2; D: TRBD1
CDR3: CASSLEPGRGSNQPQHF; DNA: TGTGCCAGCAGCTTAGAGCCAGGAAGGGGTAGCAATCAGCCCCAGCATTTT; size: -; J: TRBJ1-5; length: 17; V: TRBV7-8; D: -
CDR3: CASMPHPGLAGGGDTQYF; DNA: TGTGCCAGTATGCCTCACCCCGGACTAGCGGGAGGCGGGGATACGCAGTATTTT; size: -; J: TRBJ2-3; length: 18; V: TRBV19; D: TRBD2
CDR3: CASSSLAWADTQYF; DNA: TGTGCCAGCAGCTCGCTAGCATGGGCAGATACGCAGTATTTT; size: -; J: TRBJ2-3; length: 14; V: TRBV7-2; D: -
CDR3: CASSRTSAGDTQYF; DNA: TGTGCCAGCAGCCGGACTAGCGCGGGAGATACGCAGTATTTT; size: once; J: TRBJ2-3; length: 14; V: TRBV5-8; D: TRBD2
CDR3: CASSLSGDEAFF; DNA: TGCGCCAGCAGCTTGTCGGGGGATGAAGCTTTCTTT; size: -; J: TRBJ1-1; length: 12; V: TRBV5-1; D: -
CDR3: CASNNRENYGYTF; DNA: TGTGCCAGCAACAACCGGGAAAACTATGGCTACACCTTC; size: -; J: TRBJ1-2; length: 13; V: TRBV5-6; D: -
CDR3: CASSDSQSSRTYEQYF; DNA: TGTGCCAGCAGTGACTCCCAGAGTAGCCGAACGTACGAGCAGTACTTC; size: -; J: TRBJ2-7; length: 16; V: TRBV6-4; D: -
CDR3: CASSALNRDRVGTEAFF; DNA: TGTGCCAGCAGTGCTTTGAACCGGGACAGGGTCGGCACTGAAGCTTTCTTT; size: -; J: TRBJ1-1; length: 17; V: TRBV25-1; D: TRBD1
CDR3: CASSLVDEMGYTF; DNA: TGTGCCAGCAGCTTAGTTGATGAGATGGGCTACACCTTC; size: -; J: TRBJ1-2; length: 13; V: TRBV11-2; D: -
CDR3: CASSNDKPNTEAFF; DNA: TGTGCCAGCAGCAATGACAAACCGAACACTGAAGCTTTCTTT; size: -; J: TRBJ1-1; length: 14; V: TRBV2; D: -
CDR3: CASSEGGANYGYTF; DNA: TGTGCCAGCAGTGAAGGAGGAGCTAACTATGGCTACACCTTC; size: -; J: TRBJ1-2; length: 14; V: TRBV2; D: -
CDR3: CASSESRGNEQFF; DNA: TGCGCCAGCAGTGAGTCGAGAGGGAATGAGCAGTTCTTC; size: -; J: TRBJ2-1; length: 13; V: TRBV10-2; D: -
CDR3: CASTEGTSIEQFF; DNA: TGTGCCAGCACCGAGGGGACTAGTATTGAGCAGTTCTTC; size: -; J: TRBJ2-1; length: 13; V: TRBV2; D: TRBD2
CDR3: CASSNSYEQYF; DNA: TGTGCCAGCAGCAATAGCTACGAGCAGTACTTC; size: -; J: TRBJ2-7; length: 11; V: TRBV7-9; D: -
CDR3: CASSSTGSDTQYF; DNA: TGTGCCAGCAGCTCTACAGGGTCGGATACGCAGTATTTT; size: -; J: TRBJ2-3; length: 13; V: TRBV5-4; D: -
CDR3: CASSLGGEHQETQYF; DNA: TGCGCCAGCAGCTTGGGCGGGGAACACCAAGAGACCCAGTACTTC; size: -; J: TRBJ2-5; length: 15; V: TRBV5-1; D: -
CDR3: CATDTSGRANEQFF; DNA: TGTGCCACGGATACTAGCGGGAGGGCGAATGAGCAGTTCTTC; size: -; J: TRBJ2-1; length: 14; V: TRBV10-3; D: TRBD2
CDR3: CASRGAVNTEAFF; DNA: TGTGCCAGTAGAGGGGCGGTGAACACTGAAGCTTTCTTT; size: -; J: TRBJ1-1; length: 13; V: TRBV19; D: -
CDR3: CASSPRNDRKATEAFF; DNA: TGTGCCAGCTCACCGCGAAACGACAGGAAAGCGACTGAAGCTTTCTTT; size: -; J: TRBJ1-1; length: 16; V: TRBV18; D: -
CDR3: CASSGDGTANEKLFF; DNA: TGTGCCAGCTCCGGAGACGGGACAGCTAATGAAAAACTGTTTTTT; size: -; J: TRBJ1-4; length: 15; V: TRBV18; D: TRBD1
CDR3: CAWSPDMLYGYTF; DNA: TGTGCCTGGAGTCCCGACATGCTCTATGGCTACACCTTC; size: -; J: TRBJ1-2; length: 13; V: TRBV30; D: -
CDR3: CATSRGQGTNEQFF; DNA: TGTGCCACCAGCCGTGGACAGGGGACCAATGAGCAGTTCTTC; size: -; J: TRBJ2-1; length: 14; V: TRBV15; D: TRBD1
CDR3: CASSLDQRQETQYF; DNA: TGTGCCAGCAGCTTGGATCAGCGCCAAGAGACCCAGTACTTC; size: -; J: TRBJ2-5; length: 14; V: TRBV5-6; D: -
CDR3: CASSLEGQGEETQYF; DNA: TGCGCCAGCAGCTTGGAAGGACAGGGTGAAGAGACCCAGTACTTC; size: few; J: TRBJ2-5; length: 15; V: TRBV5-1; D: TRBD1
CDR3: CASSEAAGTPPRNIQYF; DNA: TGTGCCAGCAGTGAAGCCGCCGGGACTCCCCCGCGGAACATTCAGTACTTC; size: few; J: TRBJ2-4; length: 17; V: TRBV25-1; D: -
CDR3: CATSVGDQPQHF; DNA: TGTGCCACCAGTGTCGGGGATCAGCCCCAGCATTTT; size: -; J: TRBJ1-5; length: 12; V: TRBV24-1; D: -
CDR3: CASSSKGWKNEQFF; DNA: TGTGCCAGCAGTTCAAAGGGGTGGAAGAATGAGCAGTTCTTC; size: -; J: TRBJ2-1; length: 14; V: TRBV6-5; D: -
CDR3: CASSDPGDNEKLFF; DNA: TGTGCCAGCAGCGACCCAGGGGATAATGAAAAACTGTTTTTT; size: once; J: TRBJ1-4; length: 14; V: TRBV28; D: -
CDR3: CASSKRTSGRTGELFF; DNA: TGTGCCAGTAGCAAAAGGACTAGCGGGAGGACCGGGGAGCTGTTTTTT; size: -; J: TRBJ2-2; length: 16; V: TRBV19; D: TRBD2
CDR3: CAWRRDSYTDTQYF; DNA: TGTGCCTGGAGGAGGGACTCTTACACAGATACGCAGTATTTT; size: once; J: TRBJ2-3; length: 14; V: TRBV30; D: -
CDR3: CSVERGQGQNYGYTF; DNA: TGCAGCGTTGAGAGGGGACAGGGGCAAAACTATGGCTACACCTTC; size: -; J: TRBJ1-2; length: 15; V: TRBV29-1; D: TRBD1
CDR3: CASSQDSSGSSYNEQFF; DNA: TGTGCCAGCAGCCAAGATTCTAGCGGGAGCTCCTACAATGAGCAGTTCTTC; size: once; J: TRBJ2-1; length: 17; V: TRBV4-2; D: TRBD2
CDR3: CASSDSRGGVFNEQFF; DNA: TGTGCCAGCAGTGACTCTCGAGGCGGAGTTTTCAATGAGCAGTTCTTC; size: -; J: TRBJ2-1; length: 16; V: TRBV6-4; D: -
CDR3: CASSGVGRDTQYF; DNA: TGTGCCAGCAGCGGGGTTGGGAGAGATACGCAGTATTTT; size: -; J: TRBJ2-3; length: 13; V: TRBV19; D: TRBD2
CDR3: CASRHPGQGGETQYF; DNA: TGTGCCAGCAGGCATCCGGGACAGGGAGGGGAGACCCAGTACTTC; size: once; J: TRBJ2-5; length: 15; V: TRBV6-6; D: TRBD1
CDR3: CASSGGLAVTGELFF; DNA: TGTGCCAGCAGCGGGGGACTAGCGGTCACCGGGGAGCTGTTTTTT; size: -; J: TRBJ2-2; length: 15; V: TRBV5-4; D: TRBD2
CDR3: CASSGDSPGNTEAFF; DNA: TGTGCCAGCAGTGGAGACAGTCCTGGGAACACTGAAGCTTTCTTT; size: -; J: TRBJ1-1; length: 15; V: TRBV2; D: -
CDR3: CAWSVRGTGGYEQYF; DNA: TGTGCCTGGAGTGTACGGGGGACAGGAGGGTACGAGCAGTACTTC; size: -; J: TRBJ2-7; length: 15; V: TRBV30; D: TRBD1
CDR3: CASSSRTEAGERGEQYF; DNA: TGTGCCAGCAGCTCTAGGACGGAAGCGGGAGAAAGGGGCGAGCAGTACTTC; size: -; J: TRBJ2-7; length: 17; V: TRBV7-9; D: TRBD2